This T cell receptor (beta chain) was retrieved from a study of blood T cell repertoires in COVID-19. Background on the study: The United States, Italy and Spain supplied acute and convalescent COVID-19 samples.

Germline V CDR1 and CDR2: SGHDT, YYEEEE. CDR3 length: 13 residues. The V end was cut by 7 bases, the J end by 1 base, with 12 bases between. Methods used by the authors: Amplification with reference gene primers provided the estimates of nucleated cell counts. Method: immunoSEQ multiplex PCR; TCRdb's copy keeps in-frame clones and lacks some. V, J and clone size reflect that table, while D and trimming were determined from the DNA. The top ten clones hold 3% of a sample with some 200,000 clones, about 86% of them seen once. This clone is a singleton in its sample. The chain carries TRBV5-6 and TRBJ2-7, with D unresolved. Sequences were obtained from peripheral blood. The receptor was derived from a woman in her 30s who had recovered from COVID-19. For the CDR3, the DNA is TGTGCCAGCCCCTGGCCCCTTTCCTACGAGCAGTACTTC. Its protein product is CASPWPLSYEQYF. Supplemented by reference TRBV5-6 and TRBJ2-7, the full variable domain reads DAGVTQSPTHLIKTRGQQVTLRCSPKSGHDTVSWYQQALGQGPQFIFQYYEEEERQRGNFPDRFSGHQFPNYSSELNVNALLLGDSALYLCASPWPLSYEQYFGPGTRLTVT.